This TCR beta chain was recorded in a study of blood T cells in healthy people across ages. The CDR3 length is 14 residues. Looked up from germline, CDR1 is SGHTA and CDR2 is FQGNSA. V lost 4 bases and J lost 2, with 11 bases in between. A sample-barcoded 5' primer and a J-beta primer mix were used in a second PCR of about 7 to 12 cycles. Individual samples furnished no less than 2.5 million CDR3-containing paired-end reads apiece. MiXCR, run by TCRdb on the 5' RACE reads, gives a single entry per CDR3 protein. The profile shows hundreds of thousands of distinct CDR3 sequences, roughly two fifths of them singletons. General study results and limits: Possibly, changes in expanded clonotypes were confounded because donor CMV status was unknown. Observed TCR beta diversity per million T cells went down as age went up. This fall followed a roughly linear course with age.

This clonotype was seen a single time. The target antigen is unknown. This receptor was taken from a woman aged 55 to 70 in good health. The sample consisted of blood. J is TRBJ2-5 and V is TRBV7-2, with a possible D match to TRBD1 (5 bases). This CDR3 reads CASSSQGVQETQYF. The CDR3 region has the DNA TGTGCCAGCAGCTCGCAAGGGGTTCAAGAGACCCAGTACTTC.